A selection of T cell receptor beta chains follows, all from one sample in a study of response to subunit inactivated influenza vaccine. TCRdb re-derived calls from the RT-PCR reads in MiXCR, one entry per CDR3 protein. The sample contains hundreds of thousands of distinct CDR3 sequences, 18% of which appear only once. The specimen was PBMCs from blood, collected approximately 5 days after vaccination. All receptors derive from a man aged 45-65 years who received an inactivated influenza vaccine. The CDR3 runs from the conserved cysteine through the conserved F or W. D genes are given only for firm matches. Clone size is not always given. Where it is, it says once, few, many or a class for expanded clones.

CDR3 DNA: TGCAGCGGGGGACAGGGAGCCTACGAGCAGTACTTC
CDR3 protein: CSGGQGAYEQYF
D gene: TRBD1
V gene: TRBV29-1
J gene: TRBJ2-7
clone size: many

CDR3 DNA: TGTGCCAGCCGCGCGACAGGGGGCCCAGATACGCAGTATTTT
CDR3 protein: CASRATGGPDTQYF
D gene: TRBD1
V gene: TRBV3-1
J gene: TRBJ2-3
clone size: many

CDR3 DNA: TGTGCCAGCAGTTGGGGACAGCGGAACACTGAAGCTTTCTTT
CDR3 protein: CASSWGQRNTEAFF
D gene: TRBD1
V gene: TRBV12-3/TRBV12-4
J gene: TRBJ1-1
clone size: few

CDR3 DNA: TGCAGCGTTGATGACAAAGACTATGGCTACACCTTC
CDR3 protein: CSVDDKDYGYTF
D gene: NA
V gene: TRBV29-1
J gene: TRBJ1-2
clone size: NA

CDR3 DNA: TGTGCCAGCAGGATGACAGGGACGCAAGAGACCCAGTACTTC
CDR3 protein: CASRMTGTQETQYF
D gene: TRBD1
V gene: TRBV7-9
J gene: TRBJ2-5
clone size: NA

CDR3 DNA: TGTGCCAGCACCCCGACAGGGAGTGGAAACACCATATATTTT
CDR3 protein: CASTPTGSGNTIYF
D gene: TRBD1
V gene: TRBV12-3/TRBV12-4
J gene: TRBJ1-3
clone size: NA

CDR3 DNA: TGCAGTGCTAGACAGACTTCGAATTCACCCCTCCACTTT
CDR3 protein: CSARQTSNSPLHF
D gene: NA
V gene: TRBV20-1
J gene: TRBJ1-6
clone size: NA

CDR3 DNA: TGTGCCATCAGTGAGTCCACCACTAACTATGGCTACACCTTC
CDR3 protein: CAISESTTNYGYTF
D gene: NA
V gene: TRBV10-3
J gene: TRBJ1-2
clone size: NA

CDR3 DNA: TGTGCCAGCAGCCTGACGCGGGGAGGGGGCACCGGGGAGCTGTTTTTT
CDR3 protein: CASSLTRGGGTGELFF
D gene: NA
V gene: TRBV7-6
J gene: TRBJ2-2
clone size: NA

CDR3 DNA: TGTGCCAGCAGCGCGGCGATTTTATGGGAGCTGTTTTTT
CDR3 protein: CASSAAILWELFF
D gene: NA
V gene: TRBV6-2/TRBV6-3
J gene: TRBJ2-2
clone size: NA

CDR3 DNA: TGTGCCAGCAAGGGACAAGACAATCAGCCCCAGCATTTT
CDR3 protein: CASKGQDNQPQHF
D gene: NA
V gene: TRBV6-2/TRBV6-3
J gene: TRBJ1-5
clone size: NA

CDR3 DNA: TGTGCCAGCGCGCCGACTTCCTGGTTGGACGAGCAGTACTTC
CDR3 protein: CASAPTSWLDEQYF
D gene: NA
V gene: TRBV18
J gene: TRBJ2-7
clone size: NA

CDR3 DNA: TGCGCCAGCAGAAGGGGGGTAGCAGGAACAGATACGCAGTATTTT
CDR3 protein: CASRRGVAGTDTQYF
D gene: NA
V gene: TRBV10-2
J gene: TRBJ2-3
clone size: few

CDR3 DNA: TGTCCCCACCAGCAGGGAGCGGGAAGCACAGATACGCAGTATTTT
CDR3 protein: CPHQQGAGSTDTQYF
D gene: TRBD2
V gene: TRBV10-3
J gene: TRBJ2-3
clone size: NA

CDR3 DNA: TGTGCCAGCAGCCCCTACCCTAGCGGGAGGGCCGATGAGCAGTTCTTC
CDR3 protein: CASSPYPSGRADEQFF
D gene: TRBD2
V gene: TRBV7-3
J gene: TRBJ2-1
clone size: NA

CDR3 DNA: TGCAGCGTTATCCGGGACACGAGGCCCTACGAGCAGTACTTC
CDR3 protein: CSVIRDTRPYEQYF
D gene: NA
V gene: TRBV29-1
J gene: TRBJ2-7
clone size: NA

CDR3 DNA: TGTGCCAGCAGCTTAGGTGTGGGCGGCACAGATACGCAGTATTTT
CDR3 protein: CASSLGVGGTDTQYF
D gene: NA
V gene: TRBV7-9
J gene: TRBJ2-3
clone size: many

CDR3 DNA: TGTGCCAGCAGCTCCGTGGGGGGGACTAGCGGGAGTCAAGAGACCCAGTACTTC
CDR3 protein: CASSSVGGTSGSQETQYF
D gene: TRBD2
V gene: TRBV7-8
J gene: TRBJ2-5
clone size: NA

CDR3 DNA: TGTGCCAGCAGTTTACTCGACATCACGGTGCAGCCCCAGCATTTT
CDR3 protein: CASSLLDITVQPQHF
D gene: NA
V gene: TRBV12-3/TRBV12-4
J gene: TRBJ1-5
clone size: NA

CDR3 DNA: TGCAGTGCTAGAGCCGGACAGGGGAATGAAGCTTTCTTT
CDR3 protein: CSARAGQGNEAFF
D gene: TRBD1
V gene: TRBV20-1
J gene: TRBJ1-1
clone size: NA

CDR3 DNA: TGCGCCAGCAGCCAAGAGTTAGTACTAGCGAACACCGGGGAGCTGTTTTTT
CDR3 protein: CASSQELVLANTGELFF
D gene: NA
V gene: TRBV4-3
J gene: TRBJ2-2
clone size: few

CDR3 DNA: TGTGCCAGCAGTGGGGACAGGGGGCTTGAAGAGCAGTACTTC
CDR3 protein: CASSGDRGLEEQYF
D gene: TRBD1
V gene: TRBV2
J gene: TRBJ2-7
clone size: NA

CDR3 DNA: TGTGCCAGCAGTCCGAGACTCGGAACCTACGAGCAGTACTTC
CDR3 protein: CASSPRLGTYEQYF
D gene: NA
V gene: TRBV12-3/TRBV12-4
J gene: TRBJ2-7
clone size: NA

CDR3 DNA: TGTGCCATCAGTGAGTCCAGGGGCGAGCAGTACTTC
CDR3 protein: CAISESRGEQYF
D gene: NA
V gene: TRBV10-3
J gene: TRBJ2-7
clone size: NA

CDR3 DNA: TGCAGTGCTAGAGATCCATCGTTGGGTATGCAGTTCTTC
CDR3 protein: CSARDPSLGMQFF
D gene: NA
V gene: TRBV20-1
J gene: TRBJ2-1
clone size: many

CDR3 DNA: TGTGCCAGCAGCGTAGCGGCAGCGTCTAGCACAGATACGCAGTATTTT
CDR3 protein: CASSVAAASSTDTQYF
D gene: NA
V gene: TRBV9
J gene: TRBJ2-3
clone size: NA

CDR3 DNA: TGCGCCAGCAGCGCCTTAACAGGGGCGGACACTGAAGCTTTCTTT
CDR3 protein: CASSALTGADTEAFF
D gene: TRBD1
V gene: TRBV5-1
J gene: TRBJ1-1
clone size: few

CDR3 DNA: TGTGCCAGCAGCTTGGGGGGTAGCGGGGTCGCGGATACGCAGTATTTT
CDR3 protein: CASSLGGSGVADTQYF
D gene: TRBD2
V gene: TRBV5-5
J gene: TRBJ2-3
clone size: many

CDR3 DNA: TGTGCCAGCGAGGGGACAGAGGAGTACGAGCAGTACTTC
CDR3 protein: CASEGTEEYEQYF
D gene: TRBD1
V gene: TRBV11-1
J gene: TRBJ2-7
clone size: few

CDR3 DNA: TGTGCCATCACTGAGAACCCTAGCTCTGGGGCCAACGTCCTGACTTTC
CDR3 protein: CAITENPSSGANVLTF
D gene: NA
V gene: TRBV10-3
J gene: TRBJ2-6
clone size: NA

CDR3 DNA: TGTGCCAGCAGTTTCGTCGGCGGGGGGGCCGAAGATACGCAGTATTTT
CDR3 protein: CASSFVGGGAEDTQYF
D gene: TRBD2
V gene: TRBV12-3/TRBV12-4
J gene: TRBJ2-3
clone size: NA

CDR3 DNA: TGTGCCAGCAGCCCCGGTGGGGGGACCTACGAGCAGTACTTC
CDR3 protein: CASSPGGGTYEQYF
D gene: NA
V gene: TRBV7-9
J gene: TRBJ2-7
clone size: NA